Following are 12 T cell receptor beta chains from one sample sequenced in a study of CD8 T cells in Susac syndrome (dated by TCRdb to between 2017 and 2020). Preparation of the library involved the immunoSEQ multiplex PCR assay. RNA was extracted with the RNeasy kit and roughly 0.5 to 1 ug was reverse transcribed using random hexamers. TCRdb handled the public reads itself, with Q25 trimming in fastp and clone calling in MiXCR, and kept productive beta chains. Under each unique CDR3 protein, matching rows form one entry showing the most common genes and DNA. The sample table shows 65,000 to 75,000 distinct CDR3 sequences, and roughly 94% are seen once. The ten largest clones add up to 0.2% to 0.25% of the sample. The sample consisted of CD8+ T cells from PBMCs. The source of these receptors is a human donor in good health.

This clonotype was picked up one time. The V gene is TRBV9, the J gene TRBJ2-1; possible D gene TRBD2, 5 bases. Germline V gene data show CDR1 as SGDLS and CDR2 as YYNGEE. V shed 3 bases and J shed 8 bases, with 12 bases lying between them. This CDR3 is built from 13 residues. CDR3 region: CASSGPARDEQFF. In nucleotides, the CDR3 is TGTGCCAGCAGCGGTCCGGCGCGGGATGAGCAGTTCTTC.

V usage is TRBV9 and J usage is TRBJ1-6; D call uncertain. This CDR3 spans 12 amino acids. CDR1 SGDLS and CDR2 YYNGEE come from the germline V gene. Trimming stripped 3 bases from V and 10 bases from J, with 8 bases between. The CDR3 DNA reads as TGTGCCAGCAGCGGAGCCAAATCACCCCTCCACTTT. This codes for CASSGAKSPLHF.

The chain couples TRBV20-1 to TRBJ2-5; D possibly corresponds to TRBD2 (6 bases). Trimming took off 0 bases at V and 0 bases at J, with 14 bases between the two ends. The CDR3 sequence is 16 residues long. Looked up from germline, CDR1 is DFQATT and CDR2 is SNEGSKA (reference sequence). CDR3 DNA sequence: TGCAGTGCTAGAGATCAGGTACTAGCCTACCAAGAGACCCAGTACTTC. This gives the protein CSARDQVLAYQETQYF.

This CDR3 is CASSLVPNTEAFF. The CDR3 bases are TGCGCCAGCAGCTTGGTTCCGAACACTGAAGCTTTCTTT. The chain combines TRBV5-1 with TRBJ1-1; unclear D gene. Looked up from germline, CDR1 is SGHRS and CDR2 is YFSETQ. V lost 0 bases, J lost 1 base, and 4 bases lay in between. The CDR3 sequence is 13 residues long.

The rearrangement links TRBV6-4 to TRBJ2-5; TRBD2 matches 10 bases. The CDR3 length is 16 residues. V lost 8 bases and J lost 2; bases outside the gene matches: 11. CDR1 and CDR2 from the germline V gene are MRHNA and SNTAGT. The CDR3 DNA sequence: TGTGCCAGCTCTGGAACCAGCGGGGGGGGTCAAGAGACCCAGTACTTC. This encodes CASSGTSGGGQETQYF.

The chain carries TRBV7-9 and TRBJ2-7; no definite D call. V was clipped by 1 base and J by 5 bases, with 12 bases between them. Germline V lookup: CDR1 SEHNR, CDR2 FQNEAQ (reference sequence). The length of the CDR3 is 14 residues. The CDR3 nucleotides read TGTGCCAGCAGCTTAGAATGGGGTGAGGACGAGCAGTACTTC. Amino acid sequence: CASSLEWGEDEQYF.

The J gene is TRBJ1-6, the V gene TRBV28; the D gene is possibly TRBD1 (5 bases). The CDR3 is 14 amino acids. Germline CDR1 and CDR2: MDHEN and SYDVKM. The V end was cut by 2 bases, the J end by 9 bases, with 11 bases between. Here the CDR3 DNA reads TGTGCCAGCAGTTTAGGGGAAAGGGGTTCACCCCTCCACTTT. Translated, it gives CASSLGERGSPLHF. Full variable domain (remainder filled in from reference TRBV28 and TRBJ1-6): DVKVTQSSRYLVKRTGEKVFLECVQDMDHENMFWYRQDPGLGLRLIYFSYDVKMKEKGDIPEGYSVSREKKERFSLILESASTNQTSMYLCASSLGERGSPLHFGNGTRLTVT.

The gene calls are TRBV27 and TRBJ2-1; no firm D call. Trimming cost V 5 bases and J 0 bases, with 17 bases left between them. The germline CDR1 and CDR2 sequences are MNHEY and SMNVEV (reference sequence). The CDR3 has 17 residues. CDR3 region: CASSPHLGTSSYNEQFF. For the CDR3, the DNA is TGTGCCAGCAGTCCCCACCTTGGCACCAGCTCCTACAATGAGCAGTTCTTC.

V usage is TRBV28 and J usage is TRBJ1-2, with D perhaps matching TRBD1 (6 bases). The CDR3 consists of 15 residues. Trimming left V 4 bases short and J 4 bases short, with 16 bases between. Germline CDR1 is MDHEN and CDR2 is SYDVKM. The CDR3 reads CASSSYRDRVYGYTF. CDR3 sequence (DNA): TGTGCCAGCAGTTCCTACAGGGATCGGGTCTATGGCTACACCTTC.

This clonotype was picked up one time. The chain combines TRBV28 with TRBJ2-3; possibly TRBD1 for D (6 bases). The germline V gene encodes CDR1 MDHEN and CDR2 SYDVKM. The CDR3 has 14 amino acids. Trimming took off 7 bases at V and 2 bases at J, with 13 bases between the two ends. This chain's CDR3 is CASTQDSPTDTQYF. CDR3 bases: TGTGCCAGCACCCAGGACAGTCCCACAGATACGCAGTATTTT.

The V and J genes are TRBV29-1 and TRBJ2-1, with 9 bases fitting TRBD2. CDR3 size: 13 residues. Germline V CDR1 and CDR2: SQVTM, ANQGSEA. V dropped 3 bases and J dropped 7; count of bases not matched to a gene: 4. CDR3 bases: TGCAGCGTTGATCTAGCGGGGTCTAATGAGCAGTTCTTC. This sequence encodes CSVDLAGSNEQFF.

This clonotype came up once. J is TRBJ2-1 and V is TRBV9; 8 bases agree with TRBD2. CDR1 is SGDLS, CDR2 YYNGEE, per germline. V shed 4 bases, J shed 6 bases, and the junction held 12 bases outside the gene matches. The CDR3 consists of 16 residues. The CDR3 is CASSPRKLAVGNEQFF. The CDR3 DNA is TGTGCCAGCAGCCCAAGGAAACTAGCGGTCGGCAATGAGCAGTTCTTC.